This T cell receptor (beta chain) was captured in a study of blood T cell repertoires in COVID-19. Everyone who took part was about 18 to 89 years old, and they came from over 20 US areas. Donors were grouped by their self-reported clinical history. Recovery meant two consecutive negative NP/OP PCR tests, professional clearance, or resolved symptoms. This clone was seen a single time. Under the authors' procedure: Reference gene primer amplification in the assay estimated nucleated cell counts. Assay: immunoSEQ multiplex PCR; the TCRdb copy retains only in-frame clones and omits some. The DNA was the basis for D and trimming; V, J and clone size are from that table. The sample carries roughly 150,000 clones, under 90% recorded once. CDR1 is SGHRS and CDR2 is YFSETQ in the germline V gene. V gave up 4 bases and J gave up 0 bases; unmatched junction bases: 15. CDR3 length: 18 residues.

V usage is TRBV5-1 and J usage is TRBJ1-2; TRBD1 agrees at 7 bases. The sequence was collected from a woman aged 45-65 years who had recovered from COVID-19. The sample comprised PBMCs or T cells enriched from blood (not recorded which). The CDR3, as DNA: TGCGCCAGCAGCCCCCGGACAGGAAGCGTCGTAGCTAACTATGGCTACACCTTC. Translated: CASSPRTGSVVANYGYTF.